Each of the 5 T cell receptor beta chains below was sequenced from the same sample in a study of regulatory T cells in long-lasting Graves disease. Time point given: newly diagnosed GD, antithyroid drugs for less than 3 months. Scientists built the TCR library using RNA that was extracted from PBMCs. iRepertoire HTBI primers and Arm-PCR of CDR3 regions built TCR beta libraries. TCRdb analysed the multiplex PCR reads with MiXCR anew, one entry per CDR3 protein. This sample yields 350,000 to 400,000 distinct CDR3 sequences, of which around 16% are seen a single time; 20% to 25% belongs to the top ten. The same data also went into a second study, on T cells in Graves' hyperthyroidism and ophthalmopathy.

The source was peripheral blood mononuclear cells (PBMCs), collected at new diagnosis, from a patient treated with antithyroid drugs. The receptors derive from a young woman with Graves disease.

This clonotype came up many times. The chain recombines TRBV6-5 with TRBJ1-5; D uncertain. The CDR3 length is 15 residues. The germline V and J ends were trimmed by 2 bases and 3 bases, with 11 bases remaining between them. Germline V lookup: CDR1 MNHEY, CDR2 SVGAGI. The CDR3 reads CASSYVRGSNQPQHF. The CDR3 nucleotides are TGTGCCAGCAGTTACGTCCGGGGTTCCAATCAGCCCCAGCATTTT.

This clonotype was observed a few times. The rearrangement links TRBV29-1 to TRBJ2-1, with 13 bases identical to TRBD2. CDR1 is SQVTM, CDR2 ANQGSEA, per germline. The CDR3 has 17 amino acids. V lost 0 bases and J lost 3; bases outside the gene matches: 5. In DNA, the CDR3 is TGCAGCGTTGAAGATCCGAGGACTAGCGGGGGCTACAATGAGCAGTTCTTC. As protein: CSVEDPRTSGGYNEQFF.

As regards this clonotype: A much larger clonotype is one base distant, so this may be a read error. The CDR3 region is CASSQGVPGLETYEQYF. CDR3 nucleotide sequence: TGTGCCAGCAGCCAAGGAGTTCCGGGACTAGAAACCTACGAGCAGTACTTC. V is TRBV11-2 and J is TRBJ2-7; TRBD2 matches 8 bases. The ends lost 5 bases at V and 2 bases at J; junction bases unmatched: 14. Germline loops: CDR1 SGHAT, CDR2 FQNNGV. This CDR3 is 17 amino acids long.

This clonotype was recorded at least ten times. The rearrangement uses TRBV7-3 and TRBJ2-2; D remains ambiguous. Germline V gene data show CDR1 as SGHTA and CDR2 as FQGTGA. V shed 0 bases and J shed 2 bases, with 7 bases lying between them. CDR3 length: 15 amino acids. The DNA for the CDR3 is TGTGCCAGCAGCTTAACACACCGAAACACCGGGGAGCTGTTTTTT. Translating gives CASSLTHRNTGELFF.

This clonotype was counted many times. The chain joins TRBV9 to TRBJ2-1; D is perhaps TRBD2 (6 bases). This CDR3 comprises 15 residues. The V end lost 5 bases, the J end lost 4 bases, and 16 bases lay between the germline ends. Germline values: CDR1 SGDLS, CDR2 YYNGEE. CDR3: CASSARRAAYNEQFF. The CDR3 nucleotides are TGTGCCAGCAGTGCTAGGAGGGCCGCATACAATGAGCAGTTCTTC.